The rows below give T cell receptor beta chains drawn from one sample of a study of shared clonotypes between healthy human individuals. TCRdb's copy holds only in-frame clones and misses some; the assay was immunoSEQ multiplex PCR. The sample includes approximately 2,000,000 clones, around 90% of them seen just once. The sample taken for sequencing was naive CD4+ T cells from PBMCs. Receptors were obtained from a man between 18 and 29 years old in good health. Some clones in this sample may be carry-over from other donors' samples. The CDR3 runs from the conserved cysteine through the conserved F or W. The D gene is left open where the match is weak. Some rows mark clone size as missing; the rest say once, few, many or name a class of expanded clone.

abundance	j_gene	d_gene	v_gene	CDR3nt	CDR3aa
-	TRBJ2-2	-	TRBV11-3	TGTGCCAGCAGCTTAAGTTTTTTAAATGAGAGCGGGGAGCTGTTTTTT	CASSLSFLNESGELFF
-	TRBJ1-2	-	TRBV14	TGTGCCAGCAGCCCGACGGGGGGTTGGAGCTACACCTTC	CASSPTGGWSYTF
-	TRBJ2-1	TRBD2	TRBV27	TGTGCCAGCAGTAAACTAGCGGTACACTCCTACAATGAGCAGTTCTTC	CASSKLAVHSYNEQFF
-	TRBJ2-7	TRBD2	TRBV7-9	TGTGCCAGCAGCCCCCTAGCGGTCCCCTACGAGCAGTACTTC	CASSPLAVPYEQYF
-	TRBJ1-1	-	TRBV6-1	TGTGCCAGCGGGGGGGGAGGTATGAACACTGAAGCTTTCTTT	CASGGGGMNTEAFF
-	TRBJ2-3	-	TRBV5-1	TGCGCCAGCAGTTCCGGACAGTATGGTACAGATACGCAGTATTTT	CASSSGQYGTDTQYF
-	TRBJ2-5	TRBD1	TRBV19	TGTGCCAGTAGCCCCGGGACAGGGAGGCAAGAGACCCAGTACTTC	CASSPGTGRQETQYF
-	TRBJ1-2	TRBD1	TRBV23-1	TGCGCCAGCAGTCAGCTCTCCGACAGGGGCTATGGCTACACCTTC	CASSQLSDRGYGYTF
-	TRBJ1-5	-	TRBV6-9	TGTGCCAGCAGTTACCCGAACCCGGGCCTCCAGAAGTGCAATCAGCCCCAGCATTTT	CASSYPNPGLQKCNQPQHF
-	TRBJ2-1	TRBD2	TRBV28	TGTGCCAGCAGTTTTGGTAGCGGGAGTAGGAATGAGCAGTTCTTC	CASSFGSGSRNEQFF
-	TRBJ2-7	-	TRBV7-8	TGTGCCAGCAACCCTTGGGGCCGTGATAAAACTAACTACGAGCAGTACTTC	CASNPWGRDKTNYEQYF
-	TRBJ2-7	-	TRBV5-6	TGTGCCAGCAGCTTGTTGGATACAAGAAACGAGCAGTACTTC	CASSLLDTRNEQYF
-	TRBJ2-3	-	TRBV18	TGTGCCAGCTCGCAGAATACGGGCACAGATACGCAGTATTTT	CASSQNTGTDTQYF
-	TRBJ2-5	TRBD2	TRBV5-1	TGCGCCAGCAGCTTGGAGGGTAGCGGGAGGGCCGAGACCCAGTACTTC	CASSLEGSGRAETQYF
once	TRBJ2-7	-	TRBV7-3	TGTGCCAGCAGCTTAGGTGGGGGCGAGCAGTACTTC	CASSLGGGEQYF
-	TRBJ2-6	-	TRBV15	TGTGCCACCAGCATTGGGGCTACTGGGGCCAACGTCCTGACTTTC	CATSIGATGANVLTF
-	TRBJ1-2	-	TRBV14	TGTGCCAGCAGCCGAGCCCGCGGAGGCTATGGCTACACCTTC	CASSRARGGYGYTF